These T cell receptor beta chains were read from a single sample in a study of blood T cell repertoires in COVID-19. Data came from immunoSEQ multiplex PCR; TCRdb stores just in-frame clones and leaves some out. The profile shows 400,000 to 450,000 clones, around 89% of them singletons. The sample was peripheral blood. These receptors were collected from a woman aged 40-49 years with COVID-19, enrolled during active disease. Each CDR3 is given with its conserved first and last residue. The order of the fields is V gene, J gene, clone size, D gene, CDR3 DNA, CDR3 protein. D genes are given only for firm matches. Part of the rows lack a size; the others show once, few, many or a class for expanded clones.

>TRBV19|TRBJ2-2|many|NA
TGTGCCAGCAAGGGGGGGTCGGACACCGGGGAGCTGTTTTTT
CASKGGSDTGELFF
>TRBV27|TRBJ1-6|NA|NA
TGTGCCAGCAGTGCCACAGCTTCACCCCTCCACTTT
CASSATASPLHF
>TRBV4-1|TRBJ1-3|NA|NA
TGCGCCAGCAGCCTTACTAAAATAGGTGGTGAGGTTCTAAGGGGAAACACCATATATTTT
CASSLTKIGGEVLRGNTIYF
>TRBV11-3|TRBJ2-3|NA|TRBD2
TGTGCCAGCAGCTTAGCGGGAGGGCCTGTAGATACGCAGTATTTT
CASSLAGGPVDTQYF
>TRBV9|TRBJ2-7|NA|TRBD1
TGTGCCAGCAGCTTCCAGGGGGCGGGCTACGAGCAGTACTTC
CASSFQGAGYEQYF
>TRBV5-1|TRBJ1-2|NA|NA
TGCGCCAGCAGCTTGGGGGCAGGGGCCAACTATGGCTACACCTTC
CASSLGAGANYGYTF
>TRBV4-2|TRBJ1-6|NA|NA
TGTGCCAGCAGCCAAGATCCCACGGGGAGCTCCTATAATTCACCCCTCCACTTT
CASSQDPTGSSYNSPLHF
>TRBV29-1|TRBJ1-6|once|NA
TGCAGCGTTGCGGACAGCTCCTATAATTCACCCCTCCACTTT
CSVADSSYNSPLHF
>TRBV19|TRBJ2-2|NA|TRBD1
TGTGCCAGCAGGACCCCCCGCGGACAGGGGGCGAACACCGGGGAGCTGTTTTTT
CASRTPRGQGANTGELFF
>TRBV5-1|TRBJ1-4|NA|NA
TGCGCCAGCAGCTCCAGGGTTTCGGAAAAACTGTTTTTT
CASSSRVSEKLFF
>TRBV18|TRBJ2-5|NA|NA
TGTGCCAGCTCACGTAACAGGGAAGAGACCCAGTACTTC
CASSRNREETQYF
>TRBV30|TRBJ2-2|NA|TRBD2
TGTGCCTGGAGTCCTCTAGCGGGGGACACCGGGGAGCTGTTTTTT
CAWSPLAGDTGELFF
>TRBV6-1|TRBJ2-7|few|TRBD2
TGTGCCAGCAGTGAAGCAGCGGGGTCGGCCCACGAGCAGTACTTC
CASSEAAGSAHEQYF
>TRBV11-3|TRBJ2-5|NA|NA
TGTGCCAGCAGCTTACAGGGTTCGAAGACCCAGTACTTC
CASSLQGSKTQYF
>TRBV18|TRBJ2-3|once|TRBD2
TGTGCCAGCTCACAACTGCGGGGAGGGAGCACAGATACGCAGTATTTT
CASSQLRGGSTDTQYF
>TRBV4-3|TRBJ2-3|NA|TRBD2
TGCGCCAGCAGCCAAGATCTAACTAGCGGGGACCGCACAGATACGCAGTATTTT
CASSQDLTSGDRTDTQYF
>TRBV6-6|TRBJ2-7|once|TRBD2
TGTGCCAGCACCGCCCACAAGGGACTAGGAGGCTACGAGCAGTACTTC
CASTAHKGLGGYEQYF
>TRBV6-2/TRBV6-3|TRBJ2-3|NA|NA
TGTGCCAGCAGTAGCTGGGCAGCAGATACGCAGTATTTT
CASSSWAADTQYF
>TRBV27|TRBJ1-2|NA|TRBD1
TGTGCCAGCACCTATAAATCCGGGACAGCTTTTAACTATGGCTACACCTTC
CASTYKSGTAFNYGYTF
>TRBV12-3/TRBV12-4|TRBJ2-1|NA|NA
TGTGCCAGCAGTTCGGGACGGAGGGTACAGTTCTTC
CASSSGRRVQFF
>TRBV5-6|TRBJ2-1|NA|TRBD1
TGTGCCAGCAGGGGACAGGGGGCTAGCTCCTACAATGAGCAGTTCTTC
CASRGQGASSYNEQFF
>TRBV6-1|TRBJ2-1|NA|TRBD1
TGTGCCAGCAGTGAAGTCGGACAGGGGGCTAATGAGCAGTTCTTC
CASSEVGQGANEQFF
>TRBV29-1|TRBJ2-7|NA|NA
TGCAGCGTCCAATCCTCCGGGACACGGGGCGAGCAGTACTTC
CSVQSSGTRGEQYF
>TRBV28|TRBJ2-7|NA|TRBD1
TGTGCCAGCAGTTACCGGGACAGCACCTACGAGCAGTACTTC
CASSYRDSTYEQYF
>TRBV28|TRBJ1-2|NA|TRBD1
TGTGCCAGCAGTTTATCCCGGACAGGGGTTCCCTATGGCTACACCTTC
CASSLSRTGVPYGYTF
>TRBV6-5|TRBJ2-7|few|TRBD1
TGTGCCAGCAGTTATTCCCCCGGACAGGGGTGGTACGAGCAGTACTTC
CASSYSPGQGWYEQYF
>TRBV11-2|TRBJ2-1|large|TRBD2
TGTGCCAGCAGCCCGCCGGCGGGGGGGCCACGTGAGCAGTTCTTC
CASSPPAGGPREQFF
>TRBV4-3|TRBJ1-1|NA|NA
TGCGCCAGCAGCCAAGATCCGGGCACTGAAGCTTTCTTT
CASSQDPGTEAFF
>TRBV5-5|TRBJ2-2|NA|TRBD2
TGTGCCAGCAGCATCCGACTAGCGGGAGCCCTCGGGGAGCTGTTTTTT
CASSIRLAGALGELFF
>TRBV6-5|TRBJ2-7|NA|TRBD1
TGTGCCAGCAGTTACTTCGGGACAGCTTCCTACGAGCAGTACTTC
CASSYFGTASYEQYF
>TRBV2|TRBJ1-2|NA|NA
TGTGCCAGCAGTGAAGAGGGGTTCGACTATGGCTACACCTTC
CASSEEGFDYGYTF
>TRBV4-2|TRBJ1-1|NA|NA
TGTGCCAGCAGCCAAGAATTGTTACAGCCCCATGAAGCTTTCTTT
CASSQELLQPHEAFF
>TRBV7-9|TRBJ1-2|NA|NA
TGTGCCAGCAGCTCGACGGGGAACTATGGCTACACCTTC
CASSSTGNYGYTF
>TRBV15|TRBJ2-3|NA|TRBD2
TGTGCCACGAAGCGGGGGGGCAGAGATACGCAGTATTTT
CATKRGGRDTQYF
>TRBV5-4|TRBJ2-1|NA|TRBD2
TGTGCCAGCAGCGATCCGGGACTAGCGGGAGTCAATGAGCAGTTCTTC
CASSDPGLAGVNEQFF